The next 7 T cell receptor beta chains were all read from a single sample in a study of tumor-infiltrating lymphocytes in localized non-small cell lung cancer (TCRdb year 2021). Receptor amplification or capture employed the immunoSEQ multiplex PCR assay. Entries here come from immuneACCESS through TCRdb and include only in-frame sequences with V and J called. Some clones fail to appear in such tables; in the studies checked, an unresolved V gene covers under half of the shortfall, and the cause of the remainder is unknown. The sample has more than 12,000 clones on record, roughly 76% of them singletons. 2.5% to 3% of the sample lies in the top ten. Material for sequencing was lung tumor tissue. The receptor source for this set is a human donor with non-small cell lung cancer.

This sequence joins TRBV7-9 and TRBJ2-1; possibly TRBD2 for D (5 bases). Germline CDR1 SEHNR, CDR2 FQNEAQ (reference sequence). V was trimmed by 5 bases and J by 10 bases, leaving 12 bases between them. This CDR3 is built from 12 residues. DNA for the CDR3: TGTGCCAGCAGCCGGACCTCGGGAGAGCAGTTCTTC. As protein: CASSRTSGEQFF.

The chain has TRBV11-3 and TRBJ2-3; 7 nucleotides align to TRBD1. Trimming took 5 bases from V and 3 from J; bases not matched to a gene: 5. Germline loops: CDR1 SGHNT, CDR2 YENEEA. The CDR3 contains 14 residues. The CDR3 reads CASSPGQETDTQYF. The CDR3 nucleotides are TGTGCCAGCAGCCCTGGACAGGAAACAGATACGCAGTATTTT.

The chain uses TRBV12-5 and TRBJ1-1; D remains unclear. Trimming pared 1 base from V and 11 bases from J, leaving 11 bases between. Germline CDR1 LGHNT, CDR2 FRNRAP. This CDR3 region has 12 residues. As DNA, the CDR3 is TGTGCTAGTGGTTTGGGGCAGGCTCGGGCTTTCTTT. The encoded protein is CASGLGQARAFF.

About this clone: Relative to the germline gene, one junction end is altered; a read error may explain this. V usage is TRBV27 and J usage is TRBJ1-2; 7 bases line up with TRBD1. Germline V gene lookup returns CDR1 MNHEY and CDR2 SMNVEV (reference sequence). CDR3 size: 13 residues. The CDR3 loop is CASSLEGAGALFF. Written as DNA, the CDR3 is TGTGCCAGCAGTTTGGAGGGGGCAGGGGCCCTTTTCTTC.

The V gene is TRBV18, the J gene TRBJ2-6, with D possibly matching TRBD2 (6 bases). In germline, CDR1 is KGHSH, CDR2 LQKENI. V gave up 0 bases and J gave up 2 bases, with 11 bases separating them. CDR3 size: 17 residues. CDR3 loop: CASSPPEGLAGANVLTF. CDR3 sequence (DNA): TGTGCCAGCTCACCACCGGAGGGGTTGGCTGGGGCCAACGTCCTGACTTTC.

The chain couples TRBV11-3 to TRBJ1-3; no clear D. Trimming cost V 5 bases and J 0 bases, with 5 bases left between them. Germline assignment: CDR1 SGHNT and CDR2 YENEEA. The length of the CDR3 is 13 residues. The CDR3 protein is CASSTSSGNTIYF. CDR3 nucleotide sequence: TGTGCCAGCAGCACGAGCTCTGGAAACACCATATATTTT.

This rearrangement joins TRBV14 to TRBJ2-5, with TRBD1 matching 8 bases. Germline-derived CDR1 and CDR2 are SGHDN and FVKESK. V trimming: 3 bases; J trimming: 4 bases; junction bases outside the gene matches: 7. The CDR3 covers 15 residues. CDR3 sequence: CASSQIQGARETQYF. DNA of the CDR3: TGTGCCAGCAGCCAGATCCAGGGGGCACGAGAGACCCAGTACTTC.